This T cell receptor (beta chain) was recorded in a study of PD-1 blockade in classical Hodgkin lymphoma. With 5 bases clipped from V and 3 bases from J, the junction kept 22 bases outside the gene matches. The CDR3 has 20 residues. The germline V gene encodes CDR1 MNHEY and CDR2 SMNVEV (reference sequence). General study findings and limits: Newly diagnosed patients reportedly had lower baseline TCR diversity than healthy donors. Whoever responded completely had baseline diversity much like that seen in newly diagnosed patients.

This sample's time point: cycle 4 day 1 (C4D1), after five to seven weeks of nivolumab. Brentuximab vedotin exposure varied, and every patient relapsed after autologous stem cell transplantation. The data were produced by immunoSEQ multiplex PCR, yet TCRdb's version contains in-frame clones alone and is incomplete. The data contain around 19,000 clones, roughly 80% of them singletons. With respect to this clone: Its antigen remains unidentified. The identical CDR3 is also encoded by other nucleotide sequences in the sample.

The rearrangement links TRBV27 to TRBJ1-5, with TRBD1 matching over 7 bases. This TCR derives from a human donor with classical Hodgkin lymphoma. Sample: peripheral blood mononuclear cells (PBMCs), taken before the fourth cycle of nivolumab. The CDR3 region is CASSPRKGPIQGRANQPQHF. In DNA form, the CDR3 reads TGTGCCAGCAGTCCCCGTAAGGGACCTATACAGGGGAGAGCCAATCAGCCCCAGCATTTT.